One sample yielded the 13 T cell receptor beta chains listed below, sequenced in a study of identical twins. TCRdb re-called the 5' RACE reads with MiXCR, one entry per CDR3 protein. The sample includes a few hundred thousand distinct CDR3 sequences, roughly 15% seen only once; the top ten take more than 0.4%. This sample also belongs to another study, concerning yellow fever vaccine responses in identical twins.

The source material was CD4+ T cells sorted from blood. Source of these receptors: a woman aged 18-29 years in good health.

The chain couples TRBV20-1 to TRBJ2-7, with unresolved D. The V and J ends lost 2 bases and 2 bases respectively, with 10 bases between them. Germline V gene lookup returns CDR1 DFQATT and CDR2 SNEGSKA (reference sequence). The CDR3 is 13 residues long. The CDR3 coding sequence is TGCAGTGCTAGATCCGGACCTGCCTACGAGCAGTACGTC. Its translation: CSARSGPAYEQYV.

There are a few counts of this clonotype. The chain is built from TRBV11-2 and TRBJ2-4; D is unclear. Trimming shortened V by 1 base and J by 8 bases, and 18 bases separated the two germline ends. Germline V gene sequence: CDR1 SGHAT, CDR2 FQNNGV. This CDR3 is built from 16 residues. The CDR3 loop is CASSLALGRTADIQYF. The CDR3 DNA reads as TGTGCCAGCAGCTTAGCCCTGGGCAGGACGGCGGACATTCAGTACTTC.

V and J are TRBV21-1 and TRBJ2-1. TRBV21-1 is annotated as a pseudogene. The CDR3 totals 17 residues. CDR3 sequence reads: CASSKGCSLRANNEQFF. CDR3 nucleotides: TGTGCCAGCAGCAAAGGTTGCTCTTTACGGGCTAACAATGAGCAGTTCTTC.

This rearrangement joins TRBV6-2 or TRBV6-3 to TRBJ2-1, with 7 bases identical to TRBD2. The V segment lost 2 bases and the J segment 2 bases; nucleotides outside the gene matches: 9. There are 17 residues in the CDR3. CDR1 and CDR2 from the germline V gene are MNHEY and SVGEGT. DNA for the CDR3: TGTGCCAGCAGTTACCTTATGAGGGAGGGCCCCTACAATGAGCAGTTCTTC. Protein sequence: CASSYLMREGPYNEQFF.

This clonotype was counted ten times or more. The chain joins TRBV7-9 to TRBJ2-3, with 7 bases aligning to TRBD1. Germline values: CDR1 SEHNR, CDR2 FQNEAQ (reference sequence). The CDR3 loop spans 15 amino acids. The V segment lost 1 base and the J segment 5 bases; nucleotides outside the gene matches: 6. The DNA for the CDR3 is TGTGCCAGCAGCTTAGTCGGGGCAGGGGGAGATACGCAGTATTTT. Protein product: CASSLVGAGGDTQYF.

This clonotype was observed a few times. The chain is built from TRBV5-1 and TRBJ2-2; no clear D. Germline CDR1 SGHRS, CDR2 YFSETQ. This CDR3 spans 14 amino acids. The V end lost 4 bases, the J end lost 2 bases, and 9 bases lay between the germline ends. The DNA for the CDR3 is TGCGCCAGCAGCGGATCAACTAACACCGGGGAGCTGTTTTTT. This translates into CASSGSTNTGELFF. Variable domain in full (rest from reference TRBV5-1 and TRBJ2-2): KAGVTQTPRYLIKTRGQQVTLSCSPISGHRSVSWYQQTPGQGLQFLFEYFSETQRNKGNFPGRFSGRQFSNSRSEMNVSTLELGDSALYLCASSGSTNTGELFFGEGSRLTVL.

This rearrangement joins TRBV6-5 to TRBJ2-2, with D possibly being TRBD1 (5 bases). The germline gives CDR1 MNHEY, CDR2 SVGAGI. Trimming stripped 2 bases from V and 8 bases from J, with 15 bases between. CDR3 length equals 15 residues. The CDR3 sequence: CASSYTDTRRGELFF. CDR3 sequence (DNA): TGTGCCAGCAGTTACACGGACACCCGTCGTGGGGAGCTGTTTTTT.

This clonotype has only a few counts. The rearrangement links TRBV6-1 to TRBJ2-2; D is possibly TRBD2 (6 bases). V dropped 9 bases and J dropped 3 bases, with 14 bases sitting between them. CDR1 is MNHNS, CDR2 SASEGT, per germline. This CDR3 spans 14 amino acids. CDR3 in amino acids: CASTLEGYTGELFF. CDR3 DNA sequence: TGTGCCAGTACTCTGGAGGGATACACCGGGGAGCTGTTTTTT.

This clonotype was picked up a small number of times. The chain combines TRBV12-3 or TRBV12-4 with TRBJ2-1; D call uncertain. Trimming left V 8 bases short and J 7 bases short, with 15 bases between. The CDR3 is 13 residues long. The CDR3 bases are TGTGCCAGCGCCCCGCCACTTAAGAATGAGCAGTTCTTC. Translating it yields CASAPPLKNEQFF.

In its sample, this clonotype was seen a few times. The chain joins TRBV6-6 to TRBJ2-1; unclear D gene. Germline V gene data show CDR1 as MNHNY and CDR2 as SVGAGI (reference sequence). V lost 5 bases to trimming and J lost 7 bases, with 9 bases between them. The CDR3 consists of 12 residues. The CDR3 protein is CASSQLANEQFF. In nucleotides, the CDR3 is TGTGCCAGCAGTCAACTCGCAAATGAGCAGTTCTTC.

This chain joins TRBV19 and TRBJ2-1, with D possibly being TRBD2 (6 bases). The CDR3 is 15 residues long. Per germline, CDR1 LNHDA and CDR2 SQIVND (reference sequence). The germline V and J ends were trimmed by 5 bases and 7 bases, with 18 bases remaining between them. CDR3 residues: CASSPGSFPLNEQFF. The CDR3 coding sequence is TGTGCCAGTAGTCCCGGGAGTTTCCCGTTGAATGAGCAGTTCTTC. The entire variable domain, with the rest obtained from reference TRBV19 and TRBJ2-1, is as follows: DGGITQSPKYLFRKEGQNVTLSCEQNLNHDAMYWYRQDPGQGLRLIYYSQIVNDFQKGDIAEGYSVSREKKESFPLTVTSAQKNPTAFYLCASSPGSFPLNEQFFGPGTRLTVL.

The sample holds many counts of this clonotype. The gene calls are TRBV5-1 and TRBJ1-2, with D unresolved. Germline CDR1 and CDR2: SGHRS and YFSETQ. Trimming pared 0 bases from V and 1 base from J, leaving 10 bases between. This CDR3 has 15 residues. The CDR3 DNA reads TGCGCCAGCAGCTTGGGTGGCGCCAGTAACTATGGCTACACCTTC. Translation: CASSLGGASNYGYTF.

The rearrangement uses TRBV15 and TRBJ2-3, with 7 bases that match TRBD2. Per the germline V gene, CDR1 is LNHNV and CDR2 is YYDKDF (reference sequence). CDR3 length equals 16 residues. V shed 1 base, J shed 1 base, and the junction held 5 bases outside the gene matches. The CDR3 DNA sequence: TGTGCCACCAGCAGAGCGGCTAGCGGCGGCACAGATACGCAGTATTTT. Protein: CATSRAASGGTDTQYF.